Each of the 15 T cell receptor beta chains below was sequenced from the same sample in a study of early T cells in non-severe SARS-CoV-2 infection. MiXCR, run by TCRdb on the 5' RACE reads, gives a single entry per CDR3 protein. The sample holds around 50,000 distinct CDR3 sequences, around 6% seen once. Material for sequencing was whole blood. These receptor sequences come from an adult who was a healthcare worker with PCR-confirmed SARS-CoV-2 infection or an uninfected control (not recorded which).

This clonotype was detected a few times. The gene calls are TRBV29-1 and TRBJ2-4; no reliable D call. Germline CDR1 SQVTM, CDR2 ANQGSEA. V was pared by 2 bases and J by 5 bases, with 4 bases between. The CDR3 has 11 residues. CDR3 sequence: CSVESQNIQYF. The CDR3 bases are TGCAGCGTTGAATCGCAAAACATTCAGTACTTC. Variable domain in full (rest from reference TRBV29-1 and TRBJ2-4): SAVISQKPSRDICQRGTSLTIQCQVDSQVTMMFWYRQQPGQSLTLIATANQGSEATYESGFVIDKFPISRPNLTFSTLTVSNMSPEDSSIYLCSVESQNIQYFGAGTRLSVL.

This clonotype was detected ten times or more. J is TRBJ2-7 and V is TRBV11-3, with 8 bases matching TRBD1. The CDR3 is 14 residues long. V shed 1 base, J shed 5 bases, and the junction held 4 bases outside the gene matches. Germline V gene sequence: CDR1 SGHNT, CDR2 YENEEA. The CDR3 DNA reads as TGTGCCAGCAGCTTAGGGGGGACAGGCAACGAGCAGTACTTC. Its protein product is CASSLGGTGNEQYF.

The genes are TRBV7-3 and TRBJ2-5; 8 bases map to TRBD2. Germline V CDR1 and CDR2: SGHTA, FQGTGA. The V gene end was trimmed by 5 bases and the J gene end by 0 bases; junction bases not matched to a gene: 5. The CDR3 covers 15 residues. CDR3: CASSRASGYQETQYF. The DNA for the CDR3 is TGTGCCAGCAGCCGGGCTAGCGGGTACCAAGAGACCCAGTACTTC.

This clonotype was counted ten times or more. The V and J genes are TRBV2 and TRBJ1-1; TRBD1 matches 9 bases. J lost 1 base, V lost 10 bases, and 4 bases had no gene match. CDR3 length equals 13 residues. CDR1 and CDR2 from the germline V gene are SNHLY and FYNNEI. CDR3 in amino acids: CATATGGNTEAFF. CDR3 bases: TGTGCCACCGCGACAGGGGGGAACACTGAAGCTTTCTTT. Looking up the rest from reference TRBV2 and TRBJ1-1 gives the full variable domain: EPEVTQTPSHQVTQMGQEVILRCVPISNHLYFYWYRQILGQKVEFLVSFYNNEISEKSEIFDDQFSVERPDGSNFTLKIRSTKLEDSAMYFCATATGGNTEAFFGQGTRLTVV.

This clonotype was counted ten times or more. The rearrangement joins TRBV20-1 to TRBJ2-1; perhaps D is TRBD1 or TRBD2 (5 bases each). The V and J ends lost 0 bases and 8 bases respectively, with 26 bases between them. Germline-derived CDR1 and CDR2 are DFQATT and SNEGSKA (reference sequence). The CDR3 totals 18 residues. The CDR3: CSARDGLARRVGPDEQFF. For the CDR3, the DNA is TGCAGTGCTAGAGATGGCCTAGCTCGACGCGTGGGGCCAGATGAGCAGTTCTTC.

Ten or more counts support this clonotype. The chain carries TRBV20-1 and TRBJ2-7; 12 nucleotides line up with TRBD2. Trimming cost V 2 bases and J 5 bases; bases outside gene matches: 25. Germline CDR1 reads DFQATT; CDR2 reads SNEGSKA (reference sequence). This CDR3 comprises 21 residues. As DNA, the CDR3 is TGCAGTGCTAGACCCCCAGCGAAGGCTAGCGGGAGGGCCAAACTCCTCGACGAGCAGTACTTC. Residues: CSARPPAKASGRAKLLDEQYF.

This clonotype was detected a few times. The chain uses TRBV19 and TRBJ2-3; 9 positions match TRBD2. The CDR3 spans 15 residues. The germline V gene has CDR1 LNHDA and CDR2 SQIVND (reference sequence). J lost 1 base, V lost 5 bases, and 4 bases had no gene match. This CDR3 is CASSLRTSGTDTQYF. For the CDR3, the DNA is TGTGCCAGTAGTTTGAGGACTAGCGGCACAGATACGCAGTATTTT.

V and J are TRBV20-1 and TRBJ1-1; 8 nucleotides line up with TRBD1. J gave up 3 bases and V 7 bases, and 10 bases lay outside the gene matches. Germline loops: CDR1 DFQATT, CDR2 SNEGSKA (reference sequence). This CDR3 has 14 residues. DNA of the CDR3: TGCAGTGTCGCAAGGCAGGGGGCCGACACTGAAGCTTTCTTT. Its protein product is CSVARQGADTEAFF.

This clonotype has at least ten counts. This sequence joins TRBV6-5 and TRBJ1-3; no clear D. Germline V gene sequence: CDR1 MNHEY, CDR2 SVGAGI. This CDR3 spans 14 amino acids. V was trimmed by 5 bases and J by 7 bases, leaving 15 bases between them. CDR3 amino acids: CASSPPDGRNTIYF. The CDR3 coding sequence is TGTGCCAGCAGTCCCCCGGATGGGAGGAACACCATATATTTT.

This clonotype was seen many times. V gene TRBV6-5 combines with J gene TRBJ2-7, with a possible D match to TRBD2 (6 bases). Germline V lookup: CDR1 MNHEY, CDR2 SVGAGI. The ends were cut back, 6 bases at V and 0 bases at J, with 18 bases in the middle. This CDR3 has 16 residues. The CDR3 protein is CASSRPGGSSSYEQYF. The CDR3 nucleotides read TGTGCCAGCAGCCGCCCCGGAGGGAGTAGCTCCTACGAGCAGTACTTC.

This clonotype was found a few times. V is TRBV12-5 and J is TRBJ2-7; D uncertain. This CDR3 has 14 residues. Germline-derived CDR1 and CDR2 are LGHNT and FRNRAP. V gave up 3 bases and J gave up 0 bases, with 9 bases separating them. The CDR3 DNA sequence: TGTGCTAGTGGTTTAAGGATAAGCTCCTACGAGCAGTACTTC. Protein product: CASGLRISSYEQYF.

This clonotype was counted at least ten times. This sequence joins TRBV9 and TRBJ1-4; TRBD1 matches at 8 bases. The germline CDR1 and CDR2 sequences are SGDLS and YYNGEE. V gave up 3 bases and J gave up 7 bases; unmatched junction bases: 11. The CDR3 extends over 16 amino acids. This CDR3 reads CASSATGGARGEKLFF. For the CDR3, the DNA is TGTGCCAGCAGCGCCACAGGGGGGGCGCGTGGTGAAAAACTGTTTTTT.

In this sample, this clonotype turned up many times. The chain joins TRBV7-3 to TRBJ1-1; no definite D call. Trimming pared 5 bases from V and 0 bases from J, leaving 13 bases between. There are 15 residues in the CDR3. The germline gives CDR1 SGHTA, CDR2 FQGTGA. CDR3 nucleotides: TGTGCCAGCAGCCAAGGTCCGATCATGAACACTGAAGCTTTCTTT. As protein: CASSQGPIMNTEAFF.

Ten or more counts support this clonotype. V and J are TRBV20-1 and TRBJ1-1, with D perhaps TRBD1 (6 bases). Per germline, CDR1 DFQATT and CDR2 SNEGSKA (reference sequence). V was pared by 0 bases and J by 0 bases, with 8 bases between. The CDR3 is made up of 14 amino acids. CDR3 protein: CSARDQGMNTEAFF. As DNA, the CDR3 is TGCAGTGCTAGAGATCAGGGGATGAACACTGAAGCTTTCTTT.

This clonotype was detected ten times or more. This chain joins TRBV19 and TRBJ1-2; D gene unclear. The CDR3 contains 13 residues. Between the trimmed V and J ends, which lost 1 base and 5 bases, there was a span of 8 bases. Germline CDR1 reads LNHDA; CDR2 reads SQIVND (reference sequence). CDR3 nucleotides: TGTGCCAGTAGTATAGGGGATGCTTATGGCTACACCTTC. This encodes CASSIGDAYGYTF.